These T cell receptor beta chains were read from a single sample in a study of shared clonotypes between healthy human individuals. Assay used: immunoSEQ multiplex PCR; TCRdb lists only in-frame clones, some missing. The profile shows some 2,000,000 clones, just under 95% of them singletons. Source material: naive CD8+ T cells sorted from blood. The receptors shown here come from a man younger than 35 in good health. The CDR3 runs from the conserved cysteine through the conserved F or W. A D gene is named only where the DNA matches it firmly. Some rows mark clone size as missing; the rest say once, few, many or name a class of expanded clone.

CDR3 length: 14; clone size: .; V gene: TRBV27; D gene: .; J gene: TRBJ1-2; CDR3 protein: CASSLTGGNYGYTF; CDR3 DNA: TGTGCCAGCAGTTTGACAGGTGGTAACTATGGCTACACCTTC
CDR3 length: 15; clone size: .; V gene: TRBV4-1; D gene: TRBD2; J gene: TRBJ2-1; CDR3 protein: CASSQAAGVLNEQFF; CDR3 DNA: TGCGCCAGCAGCCAAGCCGCGGGAGTCCTCAATGAGCAGTTCTTC
CDR3 length: 13; clone size: .; V gene: TRBV6-5; D gene: .; J gene: TRBJ2-1; CDR3 protein: CASSYSPGNEQFF; CDR3 DNA: TGTGCCAGCAGTTACTCGCCCGGAAATGAGCAGTTCTTC
CDR3 length: 16; clone size: .; V gene: TRBV13; D gene: .; J gene: TRBJ2-2; CDR3 protein: CASSIRTDPNTGELFF; CDR3 DNA: TGTGCCAGCAGCATCCGGACAGATCCTAACACCGGGGAGCTGTTTTTT
CDR3 length: 16; clone size: .; V gene: TRBV27; D gene: .; J gene: TRBJ1-1; CDR3 protein: CASSPQTVSMNTEAFF; CDR3 DNA: TGTGCCAGCAGTCCGCAGACGGTCTCGATGAACACTGAAGCTTTCTTT
CDR3 length: 15; clone size: .; V gene: TRBV6-6; D gene: .; J gene: TRBJ2-1; CDR3 protein: CASSYTWGSYNEQFF; CDR3 DNA: TGTGCCAGCAGTTACACCTGGGGAAGTTACAATGAGCAGTTCTTC
CDR3 length: 13; clone size: .; V gene: TRBV19; D gene: .; J gene: TRBJ2-7; CDR3 protein: CASSIAGTYEQYF; CDR3 DNA: TGTGCCAGTAGTATAGCGGGAACCTACGAGCAGTACTTC
CDR3 length: 12; clone size: .; V gene: TRBV6-5; D gene: .; J gene: TRBJ2-7; CDR3 protein: CASRGPGYEQYF; CDR3 DNA: TGTGCCAGCAGAGGACCGGGGTACGAGCAGTACTTC
CDR3 length: 13; clone size: .; V gene: TRBV7-9; D gene: .; J gene: TRBJ2-1; CDR3 protein: CASSLVAWNEQFF; CDR3 DNA: TGTGCCAGCAGCTTAGTTGCGTGGAATGAGCAGTTCTTC
CDR3 length: 15; clone size: .; V gene: TRBV2; D gene: .; J gene: TRBJ1-3; CDR3 protein: CASSFSYDSGNTIYF; CDR3 DNA: TGTGCCAGCAGTTTTAGTTACGACTCTGGAAACACCATATATTTT
CDR3 length: 15; clone size: .; V gene: TRBV5-5; D gene: .; J gene: TRBJ2-7; CDR3 protein: CASSLRQVTSYEQYF; CDR3 DNA: TGTGCCAGCAGCTTGAGGCAGGTGACCTCCTACGAGCAGTACTTC
CDR3 length: 14; clone size: .; V gene: TRBV11-2; D gene: TRBD1; J gene: TRBJ1-6; CDR3 protein: CASSLGQGNSPLHF; CDR3 DNA: TGTGCCAGCAGCTTAGGACAGGGTAATTCACCCCTCCACTTT
CDR3 length: 14; clone size: .; V gene: TRBV2; D gene: .; J gene: TRBJ1-2; CDR3 protein: CASSEAGGSYGYTF; CDR3 DNA: TGTGCCAGCAGTGAAGCAGGGGGAAGCTATGGCTACACCTTC
CDR3 length: 14; clone size: .; V gene: TRBV7-3; D gene: TRBD1; J gene: TRBJ2-7; CDR3 protein: CASSVGTGGYEQYF; CDR3 DNA: TGTGCCAGCAGCGTCGGGACAGGGGGTTACGAGCAGTACTTC
CDR3 length: 13; clone size: .; V gene: TRBV10-3; D gene: TRBD1; J gene: TRBJ1-2; CDR3 protein: CAVLTQGTYGYTF; CDR3 DNA: TGTGCCGTACTAACACAGGGGACCTATGGCTACACCTTC
CDR3 length: 14; clone size: once; V gene: TRBV19; D gene: .; J gene: TRBJ2-1; CDR3 protein: CASSIDYLYNEQFF; CDR3 DNA: TGTGCCAGTAGTATCGATTATCTCTACAATGAGCAGTTCTTC
CDR3 length: 16; clone size: .; V gene: TRBV6-5; D gene: TRBD1; J gene: TRBJ1-1; CDR3 protein: CASSYKVTGSTTEAFF; CDR3 DNA: TGTGCCAGCAGTTATAAGGTGACAGGGTCAACTACTGAAGCTTTCTTT
CDR3 length: 15; clone size: .; V gene: TRBV5-6; D gene: TRBD1; J gene: TRBJ1-5; CDR3 protein: CASSLEGGGNQPQHF; CDR3 DNA: TGTGCCAGCAGCTTGGAAGGGGGCGGCAATCAGCCCCAGCATTTT
CDR3 length: 15; clone size: .; V gene: TRBV15; D gene: .; J gene: TRBJ1-4; CDR3 protein: CATSREEGLDEKLFF; CDR3 DNA: TGTGCCACCAGCAGAGAAGAGGGGCTGGATGAAAAACTGTTTTTT
CDR3 length: 11; clone size: .; V gene: TRBV30; D gene: .; J gene: TRBJ1-4; CDR3 protein: CAWAAAEKLFF; CDR3 DNA: TGTGCCTGGGCAGCGGCGGAAAAACTGTTTTTT
CDR3 length: 15; clone size: .; V gene: TRBV6-1; D gene: .; J gene: TRBJ2-3; CDR3 protein: CASSDTAGSTDTQYF; CDR3 DNA: TGTGCCAGCAGTGACACGGCGGGGAGCACAGATACGCAGTATTTT
CDR3 length: 15; clone size: once; V gene: TRBV7-8; D gene: TRBD1; J gene: TRBJ1-1; CDR3 protein: CASSLTGGRDTEAFF; CDR3 DNA: TGTGCCAGCAGCTTAACAGGGGGAAGGGACACTGAAGCTTTCTTT
CDR3 length: 14; clone size: .; V gene: TRBV2; D gene: .; J gene: TRBJ1-5; CDR3 protein: CASSEGQTNQPQHF; CDR3 DNA: TGTGCCAGCAGCGAAGGACAAACGAATCAGCCCCAGCATTTT
CDR3 length: 12; clone size: once; V gene: TRBV11-2; D gene: .; J gene: TRBJ2-1; CDR3 protein: CASSPPLNEQFF; CDR3 DNA: TGTGCCAGCAGCCCTCCTTTAAATGAGCAGTTCTTC
CDR3 length: 14; clone size: .; V gene: TRBV19; D gene: TRBD1; J gene: TRBJ2-7; CDR3 protein: CASSSGTGSVEQYF; CDR3 DNA: TGTGCCAGTAGTTCCGGGACAGGGTCCGTCGAGCAGTACTTC
CDR3 length: 16; clone size: .; V gene: TRBV7-8; D gene: TRBD2; J gene: TRBJ2-1; CDR3 protein: CASSLRLAGVSDEQFF; CDR3 DNA: TGTGCCAGCAGCTTAAGACTAGCGGGGGTGTCGGATGAGCAGTTCTTC
CDR3 length: 14; clone size: .; V gene: TRBV7-3; D gene: .; J gene: TRBJ1-6; CDR3 protein: CASSWSAGDSPLHF; CDR3 DNA: TGTGCCAGCAGCTGGTCAGCGGGGGATTCACCCCTCCACTTT
CDR3 length: 13; clone size: .; V gene: TRBV25-1; D gene: .; J gene: TRBJ2-1; CDR3 protein: CASAWAGYNEQFF; CDR3 DNA: TGTGCCAGCGCTTGGGCTGGCTACAATGAGCAGTTCTTC
CDR3 length: 14; clone size: .; V gene: TRBV7-9; D gene: TRBD2; J gene: TRBJ2-2; CDR3 protein: CASSLTSGGAELFF; CDR3 DNA: TGTGCCAGCAGCTTAACTAGCGGGGGGGCAGAGCTGTTTTTT
CDR3 length: 17; clone size: .; V gene: TRBV5-1; D gene: TRBD2; J gene: TRBJ2-5; CDR3 protein: CASSFPRSGLAEETQYF; CDR3 DNA: TGCGCCAGCAGCTTCCCTAGAAGCGGACTAGCCGAAGAGACCCAGTACTTC